This T cell receptor beta chain was captured in a study of monozygotic twins with inflammatory bowel disease (dated by TCRdb to between 2018 and 2021). For context, the study as a whole: The complete study included around 30 monozygotic twin pairs: 19 IBD-discordant Danish pairs and nine German pairs, of which four were IBD-concordant and five were IBD-discordant. The search for disease-associated traits relied mainly on comparing IBD patients with their genetically identical healthy co-twins within discordant pairs. Each individual had, on average, about 151 000 unique TCRalpha sequences and 181 000 unique TCRbeta sequences available for analysis. On the study overall, not on this receptor specifically: The results gave no support for a single strong signal or clonotype linked to IBD. Because patients received different immunosuppressive treatments, the repertoires may have picked up extra background noise and variability between individuals. Compared with healthy twins, IBD patients had fewer clonotypes in common with other individuals, a difference most pronounced in patients showing signs of disease activity. TCRbeta repertoire diversity, by inverse Simpson index, was decreased in IBD patients compared with their healthy co-twins. The analysis was unable to tell apart different T cell subtypes. Repertoire similarity did not differ between concordant and discordant twins, possibly due to limited statistical power.

CDR3 length: 13 amino acids, cysteine to phenylalanine. The nucleotide record is missing. For this clonotype: Its target antigen remains unknown.

Library generation was performed with 5' RACE. Preparation of each TCR library used approximately 3,200 ng of total RNA. For each sample, cDNA synthesis was carried out in eight separate reactions using SMARTScribe reverse transcriptase. During cDNA synthesis, unique molecular identifiers containing a 6-nucleotide sample barcode were introduced by template switching. Two nested PCRs of approximately 16 and 10 cycles amplified the TCRalpha and TCRbeta cDNA, and bead purification followed each PCR. Before amplification, the cDNA was treated with uracil DNA-glycosylase and purified using the QIAquick PCR purification kit. The second PCR added Illumina TruSeq-compatible adapters along with sample-specific barcodes. Library quality and concentration were assessed using TapeStation and Qubit, and roughly 5 ng of each library was pooled. The pooled libraries were sequenced with 2 x 100 bp reads and custom sequencing primers on an Illumina HiSeq2500 single-index Rapid Run. The paper's data handling went like this. UMI-based consensus assembly with MiGEC version 1.2.6 was used to correct PCR and sequencing errors. MiXCR version 2.1.1 was used to carry out V(D)J alignment, clonotype assembly and CDR3 extraction. To normalise gene usage, clonotype sharing and MAIT/NKT TCR abundance, the analysis used the top 1000, 10 000 and 20 000 clonotypes per sample. After downsampling to 27 000 UMIs, diversity was calculated as the inverse Simpson index using the vegan R package. Paired Mann-Whitney U tests were applied to discordant twin pairs, and Benjamini-Hochberg correction was used for multiple testing. TCRdb reprocessed the reads, reporting each CDR3 protein sequence once and no DNA. The V and J calls here are based on TCRdb, not the publication. The sample's table lists a count of some 400,000 distinct CDR3 sequences. The ten largest clones take up 2% to 3% of the sample.

From each donor, a roughly 2.7 ml peripheral blood sample was collected into PAXgene tubes and kept at -80 degrees C. Without any T cell sorting, total RNA was extracted from whole blood using the PAXgene blood miRNA kit on an automated QIAcube. Peripheral blood from monozygotic twin pairs, either concordant or discordant for inflammatory bowel disease, underwent deep TCRalpha and TCRbeta repertoire profiling that used unique molecular barcoding. Smoking habits were recorded for all twin pairs, and each individual was classified as a current, former or never smoker. Rearrangement joined TRBV12-3 or TRBV12-4 to TRBJ1-2; there is no DNA to check the TCRdb D call of TRBD1. Input material: blood. This receptor was identified in a human donor with ulcerative colitis or Crohn's disease, or a healthy co-twin of an affected twin (not recorded which). The CDR3 region has the sequence CASSLSQGSGYTF.